The text below deals with one TCR beta chain. Antigen unknown. This specimen comes from a study of Ad26.COV2.S vaccination and SARS-CoV-2 variants. Broader study findings: Participants in the vaccine arm had higher spike-specific TCR breadth; placebo recipients had lower.

Treatment of the sample: around 19 received Ad26.COV2.S at low or high dose, single or two shots; 5 received placebo; per-sample allocation not given. Samples came from day 63 after the first vaccine or placebo injection. V was cut by 0 bases and J by 2 bases, with 5 bases left in between. This CDR3 contains 14 residues. Germline lookup yields CDR1 SGHTA and CDR2 FQGNSA. The data were produced by immunoSEQ multiplex PCR, yet TCRdb's version contains in-frame clones alone and is incomplete. Here the sample spans under 550,000 clones, more than 75% being singletons. The starting material was peripheral blood, obtained in a trial of Ad26.COV2.S vaccine versus placebo. This chain uses TRBV7-2 with TRBJ1-3; D gene unclear. The clonotype originates from a person between 18 and 59 years old who received the Ad26.COV2.S COVID-19 vaccine or a placebo. In nucleotides, the CDR3 is TGTGCCAGCAGCTTAGCGGGTACTGGAAACACCATATATTTT. It is translated as CASSLAGTGNTIYF.